Listed below are T cell receptor beta chains from one sample, sequenced in a study of beta chain features in type 1 diabetes. Sequencing was performed with immunoSEQ multiplex PCR; in TCRdb, only in-frame clones are kept and a portion is missing. The sample yields over 40,000 clones, 66% seen once. The sample was Tregs from blood. The receptors come from a woman under 30 with type 1 diabetes. Both conserved end residues are part of each CDR3. A D gene is named only where the DNA matches it firmly.

V	J	D	CDR3
TRBV7-9	TRBJ2-2	.	CASSLGEIGELFF
TRBV7-9	TRBJ2-7	.	CASNRGGGTYEQYF
TRBV28	TRBJ1-5	.	CASSSGGIANQPQHF
TRBV30	TRBJ2-1	.	CAWSGEVEQFF
TRBV4-3	.	.	CASSQVAAGGYEQYF
TRBV7-9	TRBJ2-5	.	CASSPRGGPWTQYF
TRBV9	TRBJ2-5	.	CASSFGSGEKETQYF
TRBV4-3	TRBJ2-1	TRBD2	CASSHATSGIYNEQFF
TRBV6-6	TRBJ2-1	TRBD2	CASSYSFAGGNNEQFF
TRBV7-6	TRBJ2-7	.	CASSLGGQLSYEQYF
TRBV27	.	TRBD1	CASSLSTGGNYEQYF
TRBV7-2	TRBJ1-4	TRBD1	CASSLWTGGLNEKLFF